The rows below give T cell receptor beta chains drawn from one sample of a study of shared clonotypes between healthy human individuals. Assay: immunoSEQ multiplex PCR; the TCRdb copy retains only in-frame clones and omits some. The sample gives 85,000 to 100,000 clones, 60% to 75% of which show up once; about half is in the top ten. The sequenced material came from memory CD8+ T cells sorted from blood. The source of these receptors is a man between 25 and 39 years old in good health. Each CDR3 is given with its conserved first and last residue. A D gene is named only where the DNA matches it firmly. A row's size may be missing; if present it is once, few, many or a size class.

CDR3 protein | CDR3 DNA | J gene | clone size | V gene | CDR3 length | D gene
CASSWDRTYEQYF | TGTGCCAGCAGCTGGGACCGGACCTACGAGCAGTACTTC | TRBJ2-7 | . | TRBV5-4 | 13 | .
CASSLEGGSPSYNEQFF | TGTGCCAGCAGCTTAGAAGGAGGGTCCCCCTCCTACAATGAGCAGTTCTTC | TRBJ2-1 | . | TRBV7-8 | 17 | .
CASSLTGSSTGELFF | TGTGCCAGCAGTCTGACAGGCTCGAGCACCGGGGAGCTGTTTTTT | TRBJ2-2 | . | TRBV6-1 | 15 | .
CASSFDRVVTEAFF | TGTGCCAGCAGTTTTGACAGGGTGGTGACTGAAGCTTTCTTT | TRBJ1-1 | . | TRBV2 | 14 | TRBD1
CASSYVGSGANVLTF | TGTGCCAGCAGTTACGTGGGTTCTGGGGCCAACGTCCTGACTTTC | TRBJ2-6 | . | TRBV6-5 | 15 | .
CASSLNRQNTEAFF | TGCGCCAGCAGCCTCAACAGGCAGAACACTGAAGCTTTCTTT | TRBJ1-1 | . | TRBV5-1 | 14 | .
CASSDGASGSPGELFF | TGTGCCAGCAGTGACGGAGCTAGCGGGAGCCCCGGGGAGCTGTTTTTT | TRBJ2-2 | many | TRBV6-4 | 16 | TRBD2
CASSQEGTNSGANVLTF | TGCGCCAGCAGCCAAGAGGGGACAAACTCTGGGGCCAACGTCCTGACTTTC | TRBJ2-6 | few | TRBV4-3 | 17 | .
CASSVGVADGYNEQFF | TGTGCCAGCAGCGTAGGTGTGGCAGACGGCTACAATGAGCAGTTCTTC | TRBJ2-1 | . | TRBV13 | 16 | .
CASSLRGMGLTEAFF | TGTGCCAGCAGCTTAAGGGGTATGGGGCTTACTGAAGCTTTCTTT | TRBJ1-1 | . | TRBV7-3 | 15 | .
CASSGDGGLARNEQFF | TGTGCCAGCAGCGGCGACGGTGGACTAGCGAGGAATGAGCAGTTCTTC | TRBJ2-1 | . | TRBV7-8 | 16 | TRBD2
CASSSSGNHNEQFF | TGTGCCAGCAGCTCTAGCGGGAACCACAATGAGCAGTTCTTC | TRBJ2-1 | . | TRBV11-2 | 14 | TRBD2
CASSVGPGSDYGYTF | TGTGCCAGCAGCGTAGGACCGGGATCCGACTATGGCTACACCTTC | TRBJ1-2 | . | TRBV9 | 15 | .
CASSSQGLRYTF | TGTGCCAGCAGTTCACAGGGTCTGCGCTACACCTTC | TRBJ1-2 | . | TRBV27 | 12 | .
CSVARGGTGELFF | TGCAGCGTTGCCAGGGGCGGTACCGGGGAGCTGTTTTTT | TRBJ2-2 | few | TRBV29-1 | 13 | .
CASSLTGAQETQYF | TGTGCCAGCAGCTTGACAGGGGCCCAAGAGACCCAGTACTTC | TRBJ2-5 | . | TRBV7-6 | 14 | TRBD1
CASSLTDRRSVTGELFF | TGTGCCAGCAGCCTAACCGACAGGAGATCCGTTACCGGGGAGCTGTTTTTT | TRBJ2-2 | . | TRBV11-2 | 17 | .
CASREQTNTEAFF | TGCGCCAGCAGGGAACAGACGAACACTGAAGCTTTCTTT | TRBJ1-1 | . | TRBV10-1 | 13 | .
CASRADRRYSNQPQHF | TGTGCCAGCAGAGCAGACAGGCGCTATAGCAATCAGCCCCAGCATTTT | TRBJ1-5 | . | TRBV28 | 16 | .
CASSQETGLGTQYF | TGCGCCAGCAGCCAAGAGACAGGGTTGGGGACCCAGTACTTC | TRBJ2-5 | . | TRBV4-1 | 14 | TRBD1
CASSLVGQALSGANVLTF | TGTGCCAGCAGCTTGGTAGGACAGGCACTCTCTGGGGCCAACGTCCTGACTTTC | TRBJ2-6 | . | TRBV5-6 | 18 | TRBD1
CSVVVGNYEQYF | TGCAGCGTTGTAGTGGGAAACTACGAGCAGTACTTC | TRBJ2-7 | . | TRBV29-1 | 12 | .
CASSASGGAAMNTEAFF | TGTGCCAGCAGTGCCTCGGGGGGCGCCGCGATGAACACTGAAGCTTTCTTT | TRBJ1-1 | once | TRBV2 | 17 | .
CASTLGATSGALYEQYF | TGTGCCAGCACCCTAGGGGCCACTAGCGGGGCCCTCTACGAGCAGTACTTC | TRBJ2-7 | . | TRBV28 | 17 | TRBD2
CASPRGRASYEQYF | TGTGCCAGTCCGAGGGGAAGGGCTTCCTACGAGCAGTACTTC | TRBJ2-7 | . | TRBV2 | 14 | .
CAWSYLSQPGIEETQYF | TGTGCCTGGAGTTACCTGTCCCAACCGGGGATCGAAGAGACCCAGTACTTC | TRBJ2-5 | . | TRBV30 | 17 | .
CASSLGLAGSYNEQFF | TGTGCCAGCAGCTTAGGGTTAGCGGGGAGTTACAATGAGCAGTTCTTC | TRBJ2-1 | . | TRBV11-3 | 16 | TRBD2
CASSRGTDLSYNEQFF | TGTGCCAGCAGCCGCGGGACAGACCTCTCCTACAATGAGCAGTTCTTC | TRBJ2-1 | once | TRBV7-8 | 16 | .
CASIAGGAYEQYF | TGTGCCAGCATAGCCGGGGGAGCCTACGAGCAGTACTTC | TRBJ2-7 | . | TRBV6-1 | 13 | .
CAWSKLFAMNTEAFF | TGTGCCTGGAGCAAGCTTTTCGCAATGAACACTGAAGCTTTCTTT | TRBJ1-1 | . | TRBV30 | 15 | .
CASSESMNTEAFF | TGTGCCAGCAGTGAGAGTATGAACACTGAAGCTTTCTTT | TRBJ1-1 | few | TRBV6-1 | 13 | .
CASSQGQGLGYTIYF | TGTGCCAGCAGCCAGGGACAGGGGTTAGGATACACCATATATTTT | TRBJ1-3 | . | TRBV5-4 | 15 | TRBD1
CASSVERGAKTQYF | TGTGCCAGCAGCGTAGAGAGGGGGGCGAAGACCCAGTACTTC | TRBJ2-5 | . | TRBV9 | 14 | .
CASSQEPGTVTEAFF | TGCGCCAGCAGCCAAGAACCCGGGACAGTTACTGAAGCTTTCTTT | TRBJ1-1 | . | TRBV4-1 | 15 | TRBD1
CASSLGESGHNEQFF | TGCGCCAGCAGCTTGGGTGAATCGGGTCACAATGAGCAGTTCTTC | TRBJ2-1 | many | TRBV5-1 | 15 | .
CSTGRTDTGELFF | TGCAGCACAGGGCGAACGGACACCGGGGAGCTGTTTTTT | TRBJ2-2 | . | TRBV29-1 | 13 | .
CASSWGQAYEQYF | TGTGCCAGCAGTTGGGGACAGGCCTACGAGCAGTACTTC | TRBJ2-7 | . | TRBV6-5 | 13 | TRBD1
CASSHTSQREFANEQFF | TGTGCCAGCAGCCATACCTCGCAGCGGGAGTTCGCTAATGAGCAGTTCTTC | TRBJ2-1 | . | TRBV5-6 | 17 | TRBD2
CASSFDENSYNEQFF | TGTGCCAGCAGCTTTGACGAGAACTCCTACAATGAGCAGTTCTTC | TRBJ2-1 | many | TRBV5-6 | 15 | .
CASSQGLAGRGYNEQFF | TGTGCCAGCAGCCAGGGACTAGCGGGAAGGGGATACAATGAGCAGTTCTTC | TRBJ2-1 | few | TRBV7-9 | 17 | TRBD2
CASSVVAGTEAGELFF | TGTGCCAGCAGCGTAGTAGCGGGGACCGAAGCCGGGGAGCTGTTTTTT | TRBJ2-2 | . | TRBV9 | 16 | TRBD2
CASGYQTSGRSGEQFF | TGTGCTAGTGGTTACCAGACTAGCGGGAGGTCGGGTGAGCAGTTCTTC | TRBJ2-1 | . | TRBV12-5 | 16 | TRBD2
CASSYSVREGDNEQFF | TGTGCCAGCAGTTACTCCGTCAGGGAAGGAGACAATGAGCAGTTCTTC | TRBJ2-1 | . | TRBV6-6 | 16 | .
CASSLWGAEVGGYTF | TGCGCCAGCAGCTTGTGGGGCGCGGAAGTCGGCGGCTACACCTTC | TRBJ1-2 | . | TRBV5-1 | 15 | .
CASSFSSGGVDEQFF | TGTGCCAGCAGCTTTTCTAGCGGAGGGGTGGATGAGCAGTTCTTC | TRBJ2-1 | . | TRBV7-9 | 15 | TRBD2
CASSEYIGDTDTQYF | TGTGCCAGCAGTGAATATATAGGGGACACAGATACGCAGTATTTT | TRBJ2-3 | . | TRBV25-1 | 15 | .
CAWSQLYGYTF | TGTGCCTGGAGCCAGCTCTATGGCTACACCTTC | TRBJ1-2 | . | TRBV30 | 11 | .
CASSWTAANEQFF | TGCGCCAGCAGCTGGACAGCAGCTAATGAGCAGTTCTTC | TRBJ2-1 | many | TRBV4-1 | 13 | .
CASSQVPRNSGRNEQFF | TGTGCCAGCAGCCAAGTTCCCAGAAATAGCGGGAGGAATGAGCAGTTCTTC | TRBJ2-1 | . | TRBV4-2 | 17 | TRBD2